This T cell receptor (beta chain) was retrieved from a study of blood T cell repertoires in COVID-19. TCRdb's copy holds only in-frame clones and misses some; the assay was immunoSEQ multiplex PCR. This sample has about 200,000 clones, with over 75% found just once. V gave up 7 bases and J gave up 9 bases; unmatched junction bases: 11. CDR1 MDHEN and CDR2 SYDVKM come from the germline V gene. The CDR3 runs 13 residues. This clonotype was sampled from a human donor with active or convalescent COVID-19. The donor label of this sample is uncertain. The rearrangement links TRBV28 to TRBJ1-2, with 7 bases fitting TRBD1. The specimen sequenced was peripheral blood. The CDR3 sequence: CASTPLTGRSYTF. For the CDR3, the DNA is TGTGCCAGCACCCCCTTGACAGGGCGAAGCTACACCTTC.